The T cell receptor (beta chain) under discussion was sequenced for a study of graft-versus-host responses after intestinal transplantation (TCRdb year 2021). Some background on the complete study: The transplants that recipients got were multivisceral, liver-intestinal, or isolated intestinal. Every recipient was given anti-thymocyte globulin induction, followed by about three years of maintenance tacrolimus and steroids. Bulk TCR-beta CDR3 sequencing was used to track graft-versus-host and host-versus-graft alloreactive T cell clones in the graft, circulation and bone marrow after intestinal transplantation. Alloreactive clones were identified by sequencing pre-transplant mixed lymphocyte reaction products and comparing these products with unstimulated pre-transplant donor and recipient T cells. A cohort of 24 intestinal transplant recipients, including one retransplant, was enrolled, and 3 patients lacking pretransplant specimens were excluded. A peak of at least 4% donor T cells among recipient peripheral blood mononuclear cells was the definition used for donor T cell macrochimerism. Instead of going to the commercial service, samples from a few later patients were sequenced in-house on an Illumina MiSeq and processed with MiXCR. Paper-wide results and their limitations: The conclusions were limited by the relatively low number and heterogeneity of the intestinal transplant patients. GvH clones were found in recipient bone marrow, and some of the GvH clones appeared earlier in ileal mucosa or blood, which is consistent with an intestinal mucosal origin. Patients with donor T cell macrochimerism had high GvH to HvG T cell clonal ratios in their allografts. Peak levels of circulating GvH clones were associated with declines in HvG clones early after transplant.

The library relied on the immunoSEQ multiplex PCR assay. In most patients, genomic DNA was isolated using the Qiagen DNeasy Blood and Tissue Kit and sent frozen to Adaptive Biotechnologies for TCR sequencing. For most patients, genomic DNA was subjected to high-throughput TCR-beta CDR3 sequencing by Adaptive Biotechnologies. The original methods were these. TCR sequencing data for 15 to 20 patients were retrieved from Adaptive's ImmunoSEQ software; a few other patients were processed with MiXCR and VDJtools. To correct CD4 versus CD8 sorting errors, any sequence found in both subsets at a frequency ratio below 5:1 was removed. Because the origin of CDR3 nucleotide sequences shared between donor and recipient could not be assigned, those sequences were removed. To be classed as alloreactive, a clone needed at least 2-fold expansion over unstimulated cells and a minimum CFSE-low frequency of 0.002% (template counts) or 0.001% (read counts). A clone was considered mappable if detected in the sequenced pre-transplant spleen, lymph node, or MLR CFSE-low populations of the donor or recipient. The cumulative frequency of alloreactive clones was calculated as a percentage of all sequences, weighted by copy number. Here the immuneACCESS table is served through TCRdb, limited to in-frame sequences with V and J called. Missing clones are a known gap in these copies; in checked studies unresolved V genes cover under half, and the rest lacks a known reason. The V and J calls and clone size come from that table; D and trimming were worked out from the DNA. The sample table contains several thousand clones; only one count was recorded for approximately 40% of them. The top ten constitute around 6% of the sample.

The time point label, as the study defines it: cells obtained before transplantation from donor or recipient. In the mixed lymphocyte reactions, some 200,000 CFSE-labeled pre-transplant responders were plated with some 200,000 irradiated violet-dye-labeled stimulators and cultured for roughly six days. Proliferating CD3+CD4+CFSE-low and CD3+CD8+CFSE-low responder cells were FACS-sorted on a BD Influx sorter after the mixed lymphocyte reaction. The CDR3 has 13 amino acids, counting the end cysteine and phenylalanine. Only CDR3 DNA remains: 39 bases, in frame from the first base. The germline V gene yields MNHNS for CDR1 and SASEGT for CDR2. V was cut back by 8 bases and J by 1 base, leaving a gap of 10 bases between them. This clone qualifies as medium-sized (0.01 to 0.1%). One base away there is no much larger clone; base qualities are not given.

The sequence links TRBV6-1 to TRBJ2-3; the D gene assignment is ambiguous. This TCR derives from a human patient who was an organ donor for intestinal transplantation. The sequenced sample was alloreactive CD8+ T cells from a mixed lymphocyte reaction culture, obtained before transplantation. The cell subset or site label corresponds to: CFSE-low proliferating T cells sorted from approximately 6-day pre-transplant mixed lymphocyte reaction (GvH or HvG direction). The bases are TGTGCCAGCGGCCCGCATCGCACAGATACGCAGTATTTT. Its translation is CASGPHRTDTQYF.